These T cell receptor beta chains were read from a single sample in a study of technical replicates of blood from a handful of donors. Here immunoSEQ multiplex PCR was the method, and the copy in TCRdb shows in-frame clones only, minus some. The data contain about 100,000 clones, approximately 94% of them seen just once; the ten biggest clones take up approximately 0.22%. The sample taken for sequencing was T cells isolated from PBMCs. All receptors derive from a human donor in good health. The CDR3 runs from the conserved cysteine through the conserved F or W. D genes are given only for firm matches. Some rows mark clone size as missing; the rest say once, few, many or name a class of expanded clone.

V gene,J gene,clone size,D gene,CDR3 DNA,CDR3 protein
TRBV19,TRBJ1-2,-,-,TGTGCCAGCGATGACCGCAGAGCGAACTATGGCTACACCTTC,CASDDRRANYGYTF
TRBV5-4,TRBJ2-7,-,TRBD1,TGTGCCAGCAGCCAGGACAGGGGTTCCTACGAGCAGTACTTC,CASSQDRGSYEQYF
TRBV11-2,TRBJ1-6,-,TRBD1,TGTGCCAGCAGCTCTATGGACAGGACGAATCCCCTCCACTTT,CASSSMDRTNPLHF
TRBV12-5,TRBJ1-2,-,-,TGTGCTAGTGGTTTGGTAACTCTGGGGGCTCGGGCCCTCTATGGCTACACCTTC,CASGLVTLGARALYGYTF
TRBV9,TRBJ2-3,-,-,TGTGCCAGCAGCGCTCAGGGGGGTGATACGCAGTATTTT,CASSAQGGDTQYF
TRBV15,TRBJ1-2,-,-,TGTGCCACCAGCAGAGATTTGGGGGCCCTGAACTATGGCTACACCTTC,CATSRDLGALNYGYTF
TRBV29-1,TRBJ1-1,few,-,TGCAGCGGGTTCCATCGGGGGAACACTGAAGCTTTCTTT,CSGFHRGNTEAFF
TRBV10-3,TRBJ1-3,-,-,TGTGCCACCTCAGAAGTAAGAAACACCATATATTTT,CATSEVRNTIYF
TRBV10-3,TRBJ1-6,-,-,TGTGCCATCAGTGAGTCGACCGGGAATTCACCCCTCCACTTT,CAISESTGNSPLHF
TRBV6-4,TRBJ2-1,-,-,TGTGCCAGCAGTGACTCGGAAGGCCTCGCCGACGGGGAGCAGTTCTTC,CASSDSEGLADGEQFF
TRBV18,TRBJ1-5,-,-,TGTGCCAGCTCACCGGCCCACCAGAGCAATCAGCCCCAGCATTTT,CASSPAHQSNQPQHF
TRBV11-3,TRBJ2-5,-,-,TGTGCCACCCATCCCGGGACAAGCAACCAAGAGACCCAGTACTTC,CATHPGTSNQETQYF
TRBV2,TRBJ1-2,-,-,TGTGCCAGCAGGAGGACAGACGCGGGTGGCTACACCTTC,CASRRTDAGGYTF